This T cell receptor beta chain was retrieved from a study of shared clonotypes between healthy human individuals. TCRdb's copy holds only in-frame clones and misses some; the assay was immunoSEQ multiplex PCR. Of millions of clones in the sample, 93% were seen once. Worth noting for this clone: Other DNA sequences in this specimen translate into the identical CDR3.

The ends lost 6 bases at V and 2 bases at J; junction bases unmatched: 7. The length of the CDR3 is 15 residues. Germline V lookup: CDR1 MDHEN, CDR2 SYDVKM. Naive CD8 populations comprised CD45RO-negative cells positively selected for CCR7, excluding terminally differentiated effector memory CD45RA+ cells. This rearrangement joins TRBV28 to TRBJ2-5; 9 nucleotides align to TRBD2. This receptor was obtained from a man younger than 35 in good health. Some clones in this sample may be carry-over from other donors' samples. Sequenced sample: naive CD8+ T cells from PBMCs. The CDR3 DNA follows: TGTGCCAGCAGCCTGCGGACTAGCGTTCAAGAGACCCAGTACTTC. Residues: CASSLRTSVQETQYF.